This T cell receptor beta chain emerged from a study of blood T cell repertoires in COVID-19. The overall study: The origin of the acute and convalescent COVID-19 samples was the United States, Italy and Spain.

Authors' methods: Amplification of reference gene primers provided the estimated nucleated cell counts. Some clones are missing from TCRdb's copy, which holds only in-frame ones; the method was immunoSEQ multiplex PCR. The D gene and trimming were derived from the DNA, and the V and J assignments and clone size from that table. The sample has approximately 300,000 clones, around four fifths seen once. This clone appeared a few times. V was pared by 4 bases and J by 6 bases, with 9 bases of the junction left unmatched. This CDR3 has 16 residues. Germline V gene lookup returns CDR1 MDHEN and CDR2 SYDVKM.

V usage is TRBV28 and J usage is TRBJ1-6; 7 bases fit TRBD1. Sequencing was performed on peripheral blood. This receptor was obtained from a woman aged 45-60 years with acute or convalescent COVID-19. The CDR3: CASSSLTGASNSPLHF. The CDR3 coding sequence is TGTGCCAGCAGTTCCCTCACAGGGGCTAGTAATTCACCCCTCCACTTT.